Below are 23 T cell receptor beta chains sequenced from a single sample in a study of blood T cells in healthy people across ages. Through a sample-barcoded 5' primer and a J-beta primer mix, a second PCR was run for roughly 6 to 12 cycles. TCRdb independently ran MiXCR on the 5' RACE reads; one entry per CDR3 protein. The repertoire has some 880,000 distinct CDR3 sequences, roughly 40% of them found once; the top ten carry approximately 13%. The sequenced sample was blood. These receptors came from a man between 18 and 35 years old in good health.

This chain links TRBV6-5 with TRBJ1-2; D unclear. The V and J ends lost 5 bases and 4 bases respectively, with 14 bases between them. This CDR3 region has 14 residues. Germline V lookup: CDR1 MNHEY, CDR2 SVGAGI. The CDR3 reads CASSDQPGPYGYTF. Here the CDR3 DNA reads TGTGCCAGCAGTGACCAACCTGGTCCCTATGGCTACACCTTC.

V is TRBV20-1 and J is TRBJ2-3; D is unclear. The V end lost 5 bases, the J end lost 2 bases, and 11 bases lay between the germline ends. This CDR3 is built from 13 residues. Per the germline V gene, CDR1 is DFQATT and CDR2 is SNEGSKA (reference sequence). CDR3 loop: CSARKQLTDTQYF. The CDR3 DNA follows: TGCAGTGCTCGAAAACAACTCACAGATACGCAGTATTTT.

V usage is TRBV9 and J usage is TRBJ2-3; tentative D call: TRBD2 (6 bases). Germline CDR1 is SGDLS and CDR2 is YYNGEE. The CDR3 extends over 17 amino acids. V gave up 1 base and J gave up 0 bases, with 15 bases separating them. CDR3 amino acids: CASSVSGRAGSTDTQYF. Written as DNA, the CDR3 is TGTGCCAGCAGCGTATCGGGGCGGGCGGGGAGCACAGATACGCAGTATTTT.

The rearrangement links TRBV20-1 to TRBJ1-6; unclear D gene. This CDR3 has 14 amino acids. Germline CDR1 is DFQATT and CDR2 is SNEGSKA (reference sequence). V gave up 3 bases and J gave up 8 bases, with 14 bases separating them. The CDR3 sequence: CSASVSGEYSPLHF. For the CDR3, the DNA is TGCAGTGCTAGTGTGTCGGGAGAGTATTCACCCCTCCACTTT.

The chain uses TRBV20-1 and TRBJ2-2; 10 positions agree with TRBD2. The junction had 4 bases not matched to a gene; V was cut back by 6 bases and J by 6 bases. The germline V gene has CDR1 DFQATT and CDR2 SNEGSKA (reference sequence). The CDR3 is 13 residues long. The CDR3 spells CSASGTSAGELFF. Here the CDR3 DNA reads TGCAGTGCAAGTGGGACTAGCGCCGGGGAGCTGTTTTTT.

The rearrangement uses TRBV20-1 and TRBJ2-7; TRBD1 aligns across 7 bases. Per germline, CDR1 DFQATT and CDR2 SNEGSKA (reference sequence). CDR3 length: 15 amino acids. With 1 base clipped from V and 3 bases from J, the junction kept 9 bases outside the gene matches. CDR3 protein: CSARVPTGSGYEQYF. The CDR3 nucleotides read TGCAGTGCTAGAGTACCGACAGGGTCGGGCTACGAGCAGTACTTC.

About this clonotype: This could be a read error, since a much larger clone is one nucleotide away. The chain combines TRBV10-3 with TRBJ2-3, with D possibly matching TRBD1 (7 bases). V gave up 4 bases and J gave up 2 bases, with 16 bases separating them. The CDR3 runs to 16 residues. Germline CDR1 is ENHRY and CDR2 is SYGVKD. CDR3 DNA sequence: TGTGCCATCAGTGGGAGGGGGCAGGGGTACACAGATACGCAGTATTTT. Its protein is CAISGRGQGYTDTQYF.

There are a few counts of this clonotype. J is TRBJ2-3 and V is TRBV4-3; 7 bases are shared with TRBD2. V lost 0 bases, J lost 5 bases, and 5 bases stayed unmatched. Looked up from germline, CDR1 is LGHNA and CDR2 is YSLEER. The CDR3 sequence is 15 residues long. CDR3 DNA: TGCGCCAGCAGCCAAGATCCTGGGGGGGGAGATACGCAGTATTTT. This translates into CASSQDPGGGDTQYF.

This clonotype was observed at least ten times. The rearrangement joins TRBV12-3 or TRBV12-4 to TRBJ2-5; 7 positions match TRBD1. There are 13 residues in the CDR3. The trim removed 5 bases at V and 2 bases at J, leaving 2 bases unmatched. CDR3 in amino acids: CASSGTAQETQYF. The CDR3 coding sequence is TGTGCCAGCAGTGGGACAGCTCAAGAGACCCAGTACTTC.

The gene calls are TRBV12-3 or TRBV12-4 and TRBJ1-1, with a tentative D call TRBD1 (6 bases). The length of the CDR3 is 14 residues. V lost 4 bases and J lost 5, with 14 bases in between. CDR3 residues: CASSSNRGGTEAFF. For the CDR3, the DNA is TGTGCCAGCAGTTCTAATAGGGGGGGAACTGAAGCTTTCTTT.

The gene calls are TRBV29-1 and TRBJ1-6; 8 positions match TRBD1. The ends lost 5 bases at V and 5 bases at J; junction bases unmatched: 2. Germline lookup yields CDR1 SQVTM and CDR2 ANQGSEA. This CDR3 comprises 13 residues. DNA for the CDR3: TGCAGCGTTCGGACAGGGAATAATTCACCCCTCCACTTT. It specifies CSVRTGNNSPLHF.

The chain links TRBV5-6 to TRBJ2-4; 9 bases line up with TRBD1. The J segment lost 5 bases and the V segment lost 0 bases, leaving 6 bases of the junction unmatched. This CDR3 spans 16 amino acids. Germline V CDR1 and CDR2: SGHDT, YYEEEE. The chain's CDR3 is CASSLGGTGRENIQYF. Here the CDR3 DNA reads TGTGCCAGCAGCTTGGGGGGGACAGGGCGAGAAAACATTCAGTACTTC.

This chain connects TRBV20-1 to TRBJ2-2; 8 nucleotides match TRBD1. With V trimmed by 0 bases and J by 8 bases, 8 bases remained unmatched. CDR1 and CDR2 from the germline V gene are DFQATT and SNEGSKA (reference sequence). CDR3 size: 15 residues. DNA for the CDR3: TGCAGTGCTAGAGATCCCAGGGGGCGAGTGGGGGAGCTGTTTTTT. It specifies CSARDPRGRVGELFF.

This chain connects TRBV4-3 to TRBJ1-6; D is perhaps TRBD1 (5 bases). Trimming shortened V by 1 base and J by 4 bases, and 11 bases separated the two germline ends. The CDR3 totals 16 residues. Germline CDR1 is LGHNA and CDR2 is YSLEER. The CDR3 nucleotides are TGCGCCAGCAGCCAAGGAGGCGGGGGATATAATTCACCCCTCCACTTT. It specifies CASSQGGGGYNSPLHF.

The table lists this clonotype with many counts. The chain carries TRBV12-3 or TRBV12-4 and TRBJ1-2; D possibly corresponds to TRBD1 (6 bases). CDR3 length equals 14 residues. V gave up 2 bases and J gave up 6 bases, with 13 bases separating them. The DNA for the CDR3 is TGTGCCAGCAGTTTATCAGGGGCGAGGAATGGCTACACCTTC. Protein product: CASSLSGARNGYTF.

In regard to this clonotype: One end of the junction varies from germline; a read error may be responsible. J is TRBJ1-2 and V is TRBV5-1; D is perhaps TRBD1 (6 bases). Germline CDR1 and CDR2: SGHRS and YFSETQ. This CDR3 spans 14 amino acids. CDR3 nucleotide sequence: TGCGCCGGCAGCTCCGGGACACAACGGGGAGGCTACACCTTC. Residues: CAGSSGTQRGGYTF.

This clonotype was recorded at least ten times. The chain has TRBV7-6 and TRBJ2-1, with D possibly matching TRBD2 (5 bases). The germline V gene encodes CDR1 SGHVS and CDR2 FNYEAQ. Trimming removed 0 bases at V and 9 bases at J, with 9 bases between. CDR3 length: 13 amino acids. CDR3 nucleotide sequence: TGTGCCAGCAGCTTAGCCTCGGGGTCTGAGCAGTTCTTC. This gives the protein CASSLASGSEQFF.

This clonotype was counted between two and nine times. V gene TRBV29-1 combines with J gene TRBJ2-5; no clear D gene. The CDR3 contains 13 residues. Looked up from germline, CDR1 is SQVTM and CDR2 is ANQGSEA. V lost 7 bases and J 0 bases, leaving 12 bases between the germline ends. CDR3 protein: CSAAWGYQETQYF. Written as DNA, the CDR3 is TGCAGCGCTGCTTGGGGATACCAAGAGACCCAGTACTTC.

This clonotype was seen at least ten times. The chain combines TRBV2 with TRBJ2-5, with D unresolved. The CDR3 is 12 residues long. With 8 bases removed from V and 4 bases from J, the gap between germline ends came to 11 bases. Looked up from germline, CDR1 is SNHLY and CDR2 is FYNNEI. The CDR3 sequence is CASSYLRETQYF. The DNA for the CDR3 is TGTGCCAGCTCGTACCTACGAGAGACCCAGTACTTC.

This clonotype has a handful of counts. The chain employs TRBV10-3 and TRBJ1-1; tentatively, D is TRBD1 (6 bases). The CDR3 extends over 14 amino acids. Germline V gene data show CDR1 as ENHRY and CDR2 as SYGVKD. Trimming took 3 bases from V and 3 from J, leaving 11 bases between them. CDR3: CAISELGGDTEAFF. CDR3 DNA: TGTGCCATCAGTGAATTAGGGGGGGACACTGAAGCTTTCTTT.

The chain recombines TRBV19 with TRBJ2-7; 7 bases align to TRBD2. Trimming at V came to 5 bases and at J to 7 bases, leaving 17 bases not matched to a gene. The CDR3 is made up of 16 amino acids. Germline V gene lookup returns CDR1 LNHDA and CDR2 SQIVND (reference sequence). Here the CDR3 DNA reads TGTGCCAGTAGTTCCCTCCGGGACTACACCTACAATGAGCAGTACTTC. This codes for CASSSLRDYTYNEQYF.

This clonotype has more than one count but fewer than ten. V gene TRBV12-3 or TRBV12-4 combines with J gene TRBJ1-1; 7 bases align to TRBD1. With 6 bases clipped from V and 7 bases from J, the junction kept 8 bases outside the gene matches. The CDR3 is made up of 13 amino acids. CDR3 region: CASRLKGAGEAFF. The CDR3 DNA sequence: TGTGCCAGCAGACTAAAGGGGGCCGGTGAAGCTTTCTTT.

The V and J genes are TRBV4-3 and TRBJ1-5; D may be TRBD1 (6 bases). CDR1 LGHNA and CDR2 YSLEER come from the germline V gene. The V gene lost 1 base and the J gene lost 7 bases, with 11 bases spanning the gap. This CDR3 spans 14 amino acids. CDR3 nucleotides: TGCGCCAGCAGCCAAGTACAGGGCCGCCAGCCCCAGCATTTT. Amino acids: CASSQVQGRQPQHF.